These 9 T cell receptor beta chains share one sample of origin, sequenced in a study of blood T cell repertoires in COVID-19. Repertoires were generated with immunoSEQ multiplex PCR, while TCRdb's copy carries only in-frame clones and drops some. The sample yields a few hundred thousand clones, approximately 81% seen once. Sequencing was carried out using peripheral blood. All receptors derive from a man under 40 with active or convalescent COVID-19.

This clone was seen a single time. The chain recombines TRBV11-2 with TRBJ1-1, with D hard to call. This CDR3 is built from 15 residues. Germline V gene lookup returns CDR1 SGHAT and CDR2 FQNNGV. V was shortened by 5 bases and J by 0 bases, with 13 bases between the two germline ends. CDR3 in DNA: TGTGCCAGCAGCCCGACAAGACGTATGAACACTGAAGCTTTCTTT. It codes for CASSPTRRMNTEAFF.

The rearrangement links TRBV9 to TRBJ1-3, with 11 bases fitting TRBD1. Germline trimming cut 3 bases from V and 3 bases from J; bases unmatched to any gene: 5. The V gene's germline CDR1 is SGDLS and CDR2 YYNGEE. The CDR3 has 16 amino acids. The CDR3 DNA sequence: TGTGCCAGCAGCGCCAGGACAGGGGGCGATGGAAACACCATATATTTT. Protein product: CASSARTGGDGNTIYF.

The CDR3 DNA reads TGTGCCAGCAGCTTAGCTTACCAGTCCTACGAGCAGTACTTC. Translating gives CASSLAYQSYEQYF. The chain couples TRBV7-8 to TRBJ2-7; D gene unclear. The CDR3 spans 14 residues. The germline V gene has CDR1 SGHVS and CDR2 FQNEAQ. The V end lost 0 bases, the J end lost 1 base, and 7 bases lay between the germline ends.

V is TRBV6-5 and J is TRBJ2-7; 7 bases agree with TRBD1. CDR1 and CDR2 (germline): MNHEY, SVGAGI. With V trimmed by 6 bases and J by 0 bases, 5 bases remained unmatched. The CDR3 is 14 amino acids. The CDR3 reads CASSPRDSSYEQYF. Written as DNA, the CDR3 is TGTGCCAGCAGCCCGAGGGACAGCTCCTACGAGCAGTACTTC.

As to this clone: Other nucleotide sequences in the sample specify the same CDR3. The chain combines TRBV18 with TRBJ1-1; TRBD1 agrees at 8 bases. The CDR3 runs to 15 residues. With 6 bases clipped from V and 1 base from J, the junction kept 7 bases outside the gene matches. The germline V gene encodes CDR1 KGHSH and CDR2 LQKENI. This CDR3 reads CASSRDRPSNTEAFF. Written as DNA, the CDR3 is TGTGCCAGCTCGCGGGACAGGCCATCGAACACTGAAGCTTTCTTT. Full variable domain (outside the CDR3, taken from reference TRBV18 and TRBJ1-1): NAGVMQNPRHLVRRRGQEARLRCSPMKGHSHVYWYRQLPEEGLKFMVYLQKENIIDESGMPKERFSAEFPKEGPSILRIQQVVRGDSAAYFCASSRDRPSNTEAFFGQGTRLTVV.

This clone was detected a few times. The V gene is TRBV28, the J gene TRBJ1-2; D gene unclear. Germline V CDR1 and CDR2: MDHEN, SYDVKM. CDR3 length equals 14 residues. Between the trimmed V and J ends, which lost 2 bases and 0 bases, there was a span of 7 bases. The CDR3 coding sequence is TGTGCCAGCAGTTTACAGACACCTAACTATGGCTACACCTTC. Translated: CASSLQTPNYGYTF.

This clone showed up just once. The gene calls are TRBV7-9 and TRBJ2-1; TRBD2 aligns across 8 bases. V was clipped by 4 bases and J by 8 bases; unmatched bases: 7. The CDR3 extends over 14 amino acids. The germline V gene has CDR1 SEHNR and CDR2 FQNEAQ (reference sequence). The CDR3 nucleotides read TGTGCCAGCAGCTGGGGACTAGAAAAGGATGAGCAGTTCTTC. This sequence encodes CASSWGLEKDEQFF.

The chain employs TRBV7-3 and TRBJ2-1; TRBD2 agrees at 8 bases. V lost 2 bases, J lost 1 base, and 1 base stayed unmatched. CDR1 SGHTA and CDR2 FQGTGA come from the germline V gene. The CDR3 spans 15 residues. CDR3 protein: CASSLSGGSYNEQFF. The CDR3 DNA reads TGTGCCAGCAGCTTATCGGGAGGGTCCTACAATGAGCAGTTCTTC.

CDR3 DNA: TGTGCCAGCAGCCTCGGCGGGGGGAAGTGGACAGATACGCAGTATTTT. The encoded protein is CASSLGGGKWTDTQYF. The rearrangement links TRBV7-2 to TRBJ2-3, with 8 bases that match TRBD2. Germline V gene sequence: CDR1 SGHTA, CDR2 FQGNSA. CDR3 length: 16 amino acids. The junction had 10 bases not matched to a gene; V was cut back by 5 bases and J by 3 bases.